This T cell receptor beta chain was recovered during a study of T cell responses to AZD1222 COVID-19 vaccine. CDR1 and CDR2 from the germline V gene are MNHEY and SVGAGI. Germline trimming cut 2 bases from V and 0 bases from J; bases unmatched to any gene: 6. This CDR3 contains 16 residues. Assay used: immunoSEQ multiplex PCR; TCRdb lists only in-frame clones, some missing. In the table there are fewer than 200,000 clones, around 94% of which are singletons. The sequence was obtained from an adult who received the MenACWY meningococcal vaccine as a control. The specimen was peripheral blood, collected 28 days after the second dose of the MenACWY control vaccine. The chain recombines TRBV6-5 with TRBJ1-1; 7 positions agree with TRBD1. CDR3 in amino acids: CASSYRHQGVNTEAFF. The CDR3 DNA reads as TGTGCCAGCAGTTACCGACATCAGGGGGTGAACACTGAAGCTTTCTTT.